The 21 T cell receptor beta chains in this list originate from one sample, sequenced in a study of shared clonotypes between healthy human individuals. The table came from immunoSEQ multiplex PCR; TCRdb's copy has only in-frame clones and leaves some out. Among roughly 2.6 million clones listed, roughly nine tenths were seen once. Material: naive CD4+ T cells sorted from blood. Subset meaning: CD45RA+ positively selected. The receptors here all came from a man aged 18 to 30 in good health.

The CDR3 protein is CSVANIRSGANVLTF. The CDR3 DNA follows: TGCAGCGTTGCGAACATCCGCTCTGGGGCCAACGTCCTGACTTTC. The chain couples TRBV29-1 to TRBJ2-6; no clear D gene. This CDR3 has 15 amino acids. The germline V gene encodes CDR1 SQVTM and CDR2 ANQGSEA. V lost 4 bases and J lost 0, with 10 bases in between.

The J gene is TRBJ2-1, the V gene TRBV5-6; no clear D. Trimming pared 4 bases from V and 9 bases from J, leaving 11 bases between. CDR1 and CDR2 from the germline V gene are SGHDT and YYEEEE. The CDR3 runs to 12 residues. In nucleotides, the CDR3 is TGTGCCAGCAGCCTGAGGAGCGTTGAGCAGTTCTTC. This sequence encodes CASSLRSVEQFF.

CDR3 in DNA: TGTGCCAGCAGCTCATGGGGTCGGGGAGACTCCTACGAGCAGTACTTC. This codes for CASSSWGRGDSYEQYF. The chain recombines TRBV7-2 with TRBJ2-7, with D possibly TRBD2 on 5 matching bases. Germline CDR1 is SGHTA and CDR2 is FQGNSA. The CDR3 length is 16 residues. The V end lost 4 bases, the J end lost 0 bases, and 16 bases lay between the germline ends.

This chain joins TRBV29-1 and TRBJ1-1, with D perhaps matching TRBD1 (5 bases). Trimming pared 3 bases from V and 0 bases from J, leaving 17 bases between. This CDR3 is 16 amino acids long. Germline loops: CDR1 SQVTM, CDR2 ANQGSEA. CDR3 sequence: CSVDPSSGGMNTEAFF. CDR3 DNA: TGCAGCGTTGATCCCTCATCGGGGGGGATGAACACTGAAGCTTTCTTT.

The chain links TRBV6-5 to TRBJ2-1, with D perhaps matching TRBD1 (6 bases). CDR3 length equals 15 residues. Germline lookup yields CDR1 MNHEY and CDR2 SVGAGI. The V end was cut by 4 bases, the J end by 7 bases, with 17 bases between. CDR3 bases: TGTGCCAGCAGTTTAGTCTCCAGGGGCCCAAATGAGCAGTTCTTC. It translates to CASSLVSRGPNEQFF.

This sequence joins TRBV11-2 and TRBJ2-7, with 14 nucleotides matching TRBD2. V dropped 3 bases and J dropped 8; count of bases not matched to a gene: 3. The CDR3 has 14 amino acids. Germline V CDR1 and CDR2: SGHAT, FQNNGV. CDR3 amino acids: CASSLGLAGVQQYF. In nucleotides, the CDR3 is TGTGCCAGCAGCTTGGGACTAGCGGGAGTCCAGCAGTACTTC.

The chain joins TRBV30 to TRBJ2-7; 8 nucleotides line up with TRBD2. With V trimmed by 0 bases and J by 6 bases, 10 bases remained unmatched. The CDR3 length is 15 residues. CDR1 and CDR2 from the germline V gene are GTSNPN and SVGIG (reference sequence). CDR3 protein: CAWSVGSGSLIEQYF. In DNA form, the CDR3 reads TGTGCCTGGAGTGTAGGGAGCGGGAGTCTTATCGAGCAGTACTTC.

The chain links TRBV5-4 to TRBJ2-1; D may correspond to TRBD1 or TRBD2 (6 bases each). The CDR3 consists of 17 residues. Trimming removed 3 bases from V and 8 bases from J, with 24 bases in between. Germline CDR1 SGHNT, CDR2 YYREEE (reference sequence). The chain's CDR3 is CASSSPSRGRKNHEQFF. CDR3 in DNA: TGTGCCAGCAGCTCTCCCTCCCGGGGGCGCAAGAACCATGAGCAGTTCTTC. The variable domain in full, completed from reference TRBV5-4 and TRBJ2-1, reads ETGVTQSPTHLIKTRGQQVTLRCSSQSGHNTVSWYQQALGQGPQFIFQYYREEENGRGNFPPRFSGLQFPNYSSELNVNALELDDSALYLCASSSPSRGRKNHEQFFGPGTRLTVL.

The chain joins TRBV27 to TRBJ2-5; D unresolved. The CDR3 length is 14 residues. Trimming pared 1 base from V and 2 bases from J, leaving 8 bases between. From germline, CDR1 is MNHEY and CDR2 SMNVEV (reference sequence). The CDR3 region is CASSLLSRQETQYF. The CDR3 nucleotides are TGTGCCAGCAGTTTATTATCCAGACAAGAGACCCAGTACTTC.

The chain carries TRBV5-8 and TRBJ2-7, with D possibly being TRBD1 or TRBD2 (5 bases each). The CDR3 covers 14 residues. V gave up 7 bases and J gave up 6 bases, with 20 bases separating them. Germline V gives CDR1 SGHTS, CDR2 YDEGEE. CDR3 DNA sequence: TGTGCCAGCTTCTCCCCATTGGGACGCCTCGAGCAGTACTTC. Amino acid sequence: CASFSPLGRLEQYF.

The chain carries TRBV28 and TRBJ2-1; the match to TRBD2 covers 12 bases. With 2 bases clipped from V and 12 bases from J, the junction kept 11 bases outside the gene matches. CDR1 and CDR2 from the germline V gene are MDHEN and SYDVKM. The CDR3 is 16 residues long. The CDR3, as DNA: TGTGCCAGCAGTTTAAAGGCTCCGACTAGCGGGGGCCCGCAGTTCTTC. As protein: CASSLKAPTSGGPQFF.

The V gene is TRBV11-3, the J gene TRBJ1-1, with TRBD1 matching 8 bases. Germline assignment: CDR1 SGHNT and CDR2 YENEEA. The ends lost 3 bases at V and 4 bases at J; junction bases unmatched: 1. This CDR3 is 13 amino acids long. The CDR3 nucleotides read TGTGCCAGCAGCTTGGGGACAGGCACTGAAGCTTTCTTT. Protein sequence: CASSLGTGTEAFF.

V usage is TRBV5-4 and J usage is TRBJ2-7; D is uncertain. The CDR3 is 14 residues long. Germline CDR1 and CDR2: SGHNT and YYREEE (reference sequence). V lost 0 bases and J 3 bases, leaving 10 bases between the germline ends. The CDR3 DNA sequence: TGTGCCAGCAGCTTGGCCTTAGGCCACTACGAGCAGTACTTC. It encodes CASSLALGHYEQYF.

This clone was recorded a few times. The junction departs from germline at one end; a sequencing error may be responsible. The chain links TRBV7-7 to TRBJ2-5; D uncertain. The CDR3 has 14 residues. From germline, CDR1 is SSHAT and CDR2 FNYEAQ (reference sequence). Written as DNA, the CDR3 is TGTGCTAGCAGCTTTCCCGGTCCCAGGGAGACCCAGTACTTC. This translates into CASSFPGPRETQYF. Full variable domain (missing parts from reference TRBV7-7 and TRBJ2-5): GAGVSQSPRYKVTKRGQDVTLRCDPISSHATLYWYQQALGQGPEFLTYFNYEAQPDKSGLPSDRFSAERPEGSISTLTIQRTEQRDSAMYRCASSFPGPRETQYFGPGTRLLVL.

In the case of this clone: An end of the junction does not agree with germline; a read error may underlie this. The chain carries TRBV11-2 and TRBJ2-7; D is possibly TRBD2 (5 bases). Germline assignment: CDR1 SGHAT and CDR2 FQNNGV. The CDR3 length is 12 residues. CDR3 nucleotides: TGTGCCAGCAGCTTTCAAGCGGATAGAAACCAATTC. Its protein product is CASSFQADRNQF.

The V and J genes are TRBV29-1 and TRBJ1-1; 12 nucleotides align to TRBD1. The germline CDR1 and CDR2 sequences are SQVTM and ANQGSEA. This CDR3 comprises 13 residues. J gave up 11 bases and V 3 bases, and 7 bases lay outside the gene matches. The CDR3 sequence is CSVDAGQGAQAFF. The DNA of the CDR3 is TGCAGCGTTGATGCGGGACAGGGGGCGCAGGCTTTCTTT.

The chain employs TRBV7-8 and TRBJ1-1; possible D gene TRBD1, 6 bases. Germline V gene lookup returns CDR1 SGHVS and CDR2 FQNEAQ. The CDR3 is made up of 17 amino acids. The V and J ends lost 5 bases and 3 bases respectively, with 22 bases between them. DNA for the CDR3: TGTGCCAGCAGCCTGACTCCCAGGGGCTGGGGGGACACTGAAGCTTTCTTT. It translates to CASSLTPRGWGDTEAFF.

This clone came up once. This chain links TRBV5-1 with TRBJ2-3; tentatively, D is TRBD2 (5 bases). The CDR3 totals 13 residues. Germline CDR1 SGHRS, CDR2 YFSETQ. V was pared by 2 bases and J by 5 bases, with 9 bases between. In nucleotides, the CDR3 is TGCGCCAGCAGCTTTACAGAGGGAGATACGCAGTATTTT. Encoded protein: CASSFTEGDTQYF.

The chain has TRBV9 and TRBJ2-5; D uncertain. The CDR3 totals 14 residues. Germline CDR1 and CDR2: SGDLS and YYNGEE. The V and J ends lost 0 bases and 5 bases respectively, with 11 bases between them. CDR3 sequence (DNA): TGTGCCAGCAGCGTAGGCAACTCAGAGGAGACCCAGTACTTC. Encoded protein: CASSVGNSEETQYF.

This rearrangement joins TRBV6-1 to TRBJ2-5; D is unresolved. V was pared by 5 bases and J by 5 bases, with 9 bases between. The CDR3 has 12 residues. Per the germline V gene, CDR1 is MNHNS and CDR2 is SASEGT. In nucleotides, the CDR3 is TGTGCCAGCAGTCAACTGGGGGAGACCCAGTACTTC. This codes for CASSQLGETQYF.

The CDR3 sequence: CASSLARTGIGEAFF. The CDR3 region has the DNA TGCGCCAGCAGCTTGGCGAGGACAGGGATCGGTGAAGCTTTCTTT. The rearrangement joins TRBV5-1 to TRBJ1-1, with TRBD1 identical over 8 bases. The CDR3 extends over 15 amino acids. Germline V gene data show CDR1 as SGHRS and CDR2 as YFSETQ. J gave up 7 bases and V 0 bases, and 8 bases lay outside the gene matches.